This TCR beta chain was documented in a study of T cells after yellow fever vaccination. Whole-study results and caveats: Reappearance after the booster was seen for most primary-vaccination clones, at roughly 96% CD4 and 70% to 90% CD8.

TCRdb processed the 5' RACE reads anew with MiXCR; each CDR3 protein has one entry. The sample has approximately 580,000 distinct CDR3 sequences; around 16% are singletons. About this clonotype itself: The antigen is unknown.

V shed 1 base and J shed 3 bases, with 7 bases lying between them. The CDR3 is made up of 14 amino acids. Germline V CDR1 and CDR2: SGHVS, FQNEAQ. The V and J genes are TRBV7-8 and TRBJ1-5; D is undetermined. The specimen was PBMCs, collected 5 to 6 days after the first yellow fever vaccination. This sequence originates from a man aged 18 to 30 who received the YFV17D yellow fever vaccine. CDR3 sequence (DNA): TGTGCCAGCAGCTTAGTGTGGGTCAATCAGCCCCAGCATTTT. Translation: CASSLVWVNQPQHF.